Listed below are T cell receptor beta chains from one sample, sequenced in a study of cytomegalovirus exposure and HLA in healthy donors. Here immunoSEQ multiplex PCR was the method, and the copy in TCRdb shows in-frame clones only, minus some. Of about 130,000 clones in the sample, over 70% were seen once. The sequenced sample consisted of PBMCs. These TCRs come from a woman aged 40 to 49 in good health and CMV-seronegative. The CDR3 runs from the conserved cysteine through the conserved F or W. A D gene is named only where the DNA matches it firmly. Rows give clone size only sometimes, using once, few, many, or a class for an expanded clone.

. | TRBJ2-7 | TRBD2 | TRBV11-2 | CASSLYAGVIYEQYF | TGTGCCAGCAGCTTATATGCGGGAGTGATCTACGAGCAGTACTTC
. | TRBJ1-2 | TRBD1 | TRBV7-2 | CASSLGTEGYGYTF | TGTGCCAGCAGCCTCGGGACAGAAGGCTATGGCTACACCTTC
. | TRBJ2-2 | . | TRBV9 | CASSVARGGAGELFF | TGTGCCAGCAGCGTAGCCAGGGGAGGGGCCGGGGAGCTGTTTTTT
. | TRBJ2-1 | TRBD2 | TRBV27 | CASSLSGRRGVYNEQFF | TGTGCCAGCAGTTTATCCGGCCGGCGGGGGGTCTACAATGAGCAGTTCTTC
. | TRBJ2-5 | TRBD2 | TRBV14 | CASSRTSGLQETQYF | TGTGCCAGCAGCCGGACTAGCGGATTACAAGAGACCCAGTACTTC
. | TRBJ2-5 | TRBD2 | TRBV27 | CASSPLPPDSGRAFGETQYF | TGTGCCAGCAGTCCACTACCCCCGGATAGCGGGAGAGCATTTGGAGAGACCCAGTACTTC
few | TRBJ2-3 | . | TRBV7-2 | CASTKTGTNTDTQYF | TGTGCCAGCACCAAGACCGGGACAAACACAGATACGCAGTATTTT
. | TRBJ1-2 | . | TRBV11-2 | CASSLYRGRGVYGYTF | TGTGCCAGCAGCTTATATCGGGGGCGGGGGGTCTATGGCTACACCTTC
few | TRBJ1-1 | . | TRBV5-1 | CASSFTGSDTEAFF | TGCGCCAGCAGCTTCACCGGAAGCGACACTGAAGCTTTCTTT
few | TRBJ2-3 | TRBD2 | TRBV28 | CASSLPPLAGGGDTQYF | TGTGCCAGCAGTTTACCCCCGCTAGCGGGAGGGGGGGATACGCAGTATTTT
. | TRBJ1-6 | TRBD1 | TRBV19 | CASSLTGLDSPLHF | TGTGCCAGTAGCCTGACAGGGTTGGATTCACCCCTCCACTTT
. | TRBJ1-2 | . | TRBV19 | CASSISSGEGGYTF | TGTGCCAGTAGTATCTCTAGCGGGGAGGGCGGCTACACCTTC
. | TRBJ2-2 | . | TRBV5-4 | CASSPANTGELFF | TGTGCCAGCAGCCCCGCGAACACCGGGGAGCTGTTTTTT
. | TRBJ2-1 | TRBD1 | TRBV19 | CASGWAGGNEQFF | TGTGCCAGCGGGTGGGCAGGGGGCAATGAGCAGTTCTTC
. | TRBJ1-2 | . | TRBV28 | CASKAGGYTF | TGTGCCAGCAAGGCGGGTGGCTACACCTTC
. | TRBJ2-5 | TRBD1 | TRBV6-6 | CASSQGAGETQYF | TGTGCCAGCAGTCAGGGGGCAGGGGAGACCCAGTACTTC
. | TRBJ2-7 | TRBD2 | TRBV5-6 | CASSLSGTISYEQYF | TGTGCCAGCAGCTTGTCTGGGACTATTTCCTACGAGCAGTACTTC
. | TRBJ2-3 | . | TRBV27 | CASSQRWASVHTQYF | TGTGCCAGCAGTCAAAGGTGGGCGTCGGTCCATACGCAGTATTTT
. | TRBJ1-1 | . | TRBV9 | CASSVGRRPATEAFF | TGTGCCAGCAGCGTAGGCCGGCGGCCGGCCACTGAAGCTTTCTTT
. | TRBJ1-2 | . | TRBV9 | CASSVGSGAGYTF | TGTGCCAGCAGCGTAGGTAGTGGGGCTGGCTACACCTTC